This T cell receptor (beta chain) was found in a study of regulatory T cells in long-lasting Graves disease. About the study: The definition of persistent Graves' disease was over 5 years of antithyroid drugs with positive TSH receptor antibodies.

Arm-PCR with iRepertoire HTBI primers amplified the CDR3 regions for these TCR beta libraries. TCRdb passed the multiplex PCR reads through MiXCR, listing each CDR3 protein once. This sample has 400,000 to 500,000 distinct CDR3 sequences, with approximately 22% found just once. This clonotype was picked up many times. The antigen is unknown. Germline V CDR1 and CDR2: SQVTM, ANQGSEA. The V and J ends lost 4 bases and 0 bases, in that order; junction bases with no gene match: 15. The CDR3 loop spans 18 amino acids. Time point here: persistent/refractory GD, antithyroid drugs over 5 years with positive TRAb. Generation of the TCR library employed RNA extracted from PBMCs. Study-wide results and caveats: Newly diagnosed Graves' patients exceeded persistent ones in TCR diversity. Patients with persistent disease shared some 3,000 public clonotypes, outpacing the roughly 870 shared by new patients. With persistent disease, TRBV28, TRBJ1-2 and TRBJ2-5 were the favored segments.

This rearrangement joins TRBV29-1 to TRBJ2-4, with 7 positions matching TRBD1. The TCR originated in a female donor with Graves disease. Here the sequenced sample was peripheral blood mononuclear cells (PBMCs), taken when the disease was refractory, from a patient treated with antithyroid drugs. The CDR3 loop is CSVVARGQIVIAKNIQYF. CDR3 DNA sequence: TGCAGCGTTGTGGCGAGGGGACAGATAGTAATAGCCAAAAACATTCAGTACTTC.